This passage covers 28 T cell receptor beta chains from one sample sequenced in a study of T-cell memory formation after mild COVID-19 (dated by TCRdb to about 2021). The receptor library was made with 5' RACE. Sequenced on an Illumina NovaSeq 6000. The public reads were reprocessed in TCRdb via fastp at Q25 and MiXCR, keeping in-frame beta chains. Each CDR3 protein appears once, grouped with its most common genes and DNA. Here the sample has about 270,000 distinct CDR3 sequences; 15% to 19% occur a single time. 2.1% of the sample rests with the top ten. The sample consisted of PBMCs or a T cell subset sorted from them (not recorded which). The receptor set was obtained from an adult woman who had mild COVID-19 (a few samples of this study predate the infection). The sample titles of this study are shuffled in the database, so cell type and time point are left out; the donor was told from shared clones.

This clonotype was observed many times. The chain uses TRBV7-2 and TRBJ2-5; 8 positions agree with TRBD2. This CDR3 is built from 14 residues. V was clipped by 7 bases and J by 4 bases; unmatched bases: 8. CDR1 is SGHTA and CDR2 is FQGNSA in the germline V gene. CDR3 DNA: TGTGCCAGCACCTTTGCTCTAGCGGGAGAGACCCAGTACTTC. Protein: CASTFALAGETQYF.

This chain joins TRBV6-5 and TRBJ2-5, with TRBD1 identical over 7 bases. CDR3 size: 15 residues. With V trimmed by 2 bases and J by 4 bases, 7 bases remained unmatched. CDR1 is MNHEY and CDR2 is SVGAGI in the germline V gene. As DNA, the CDR3 is TGTGCCAGCAGTTACGACCGAGGGGGCACAGAGACCCAGTACTTC. It yields the protein CASSYDRGGTETQYF.

This clonotype has only a few counts. V and J are TRBV6-5 and TRBJ2-7; D perhaps matches TRBD1 (6 bases). Trimming took off 8 bases at V and 10 bases at J, with 21 bases between the two ends. The CDR3 sequence is 13 residues long. The germline V gene encodes CDR1 MNHEY and CDR2 SVGAGI. This chain's CDR3 is CASSRGGGTGQYF. DNA for the CDR3: TGTGCCAGCTCCCGAGGGGGTGGCACGGGACAGTACTTC.

This clonotype was picked up a small number of times. The chain joins TRBV29-1 to TRBJ1-2; TRBD1 matches at 7 bases. CDR3 length equals 14 residues. From germline, CDR1 is SQVTM and CDR2 ANQGSEA. Germline trimming cut 3 bases from V and 5 bases from J; bases unmatched to any gene: 9. The CDR3 DNA reads as TGCAGCGTTGAGGGGACAGACCTCTTATATGGCTACACCTTC. This codes for CSVEGTDLLYGYTF.

This clonotype was picked up a small number of times. This chain joins TRBV9 and TRBJ2-7, with D perhaps TRBD1 (6 bases). This CDR3 spans 12 amino acids. Trimming removed 4 bases from V and 5 bases from J, with 10 bases in between. The V gene's germline CDR1 is SGDLS and CDR2 YYNGEE. The CDR3 here is CASSTHRDEQYF. Here the CDR3 DNA reads TGTGCCAGCAGCACTCACAGGGACGAGCAGTACTTC.

This chain uses TRBV10-3 with TRBJ2-3; perhaps D is TRBD1 or TRBD2 (5 bases each). The germline CDR1 and CDR2 sequences are ENHRY and SYGVKD. V was shortened by 8 bases and J by 4 bases, with 19 bases between the two germline ends. This CDR3 has 15 amino acids. CDR3 residues: CAIARGHRAADTQYF. CDR3 sequence (DNA): TGTGCCATCGCCCGAGGACATAGAGCGGCAGATACGCAGTATTTT.

This clonotype was observed a handful of times. The J gene is TRBJ1-1, the V gene TRBV24-1; D unclear. This CDR3 is 11 amino acids long. V gave up 6 bases and J gave up 8 bases, with 9 bases separating them. In germline, CDR1 is KGHDR, CDR2 SFDVKD. CDR3 in DNA: TGTGCCACCAGTAGTTTAGGGGAAGCTTTCTTT. Translating it yields CATSSLGEAFF.

The J gene is TRBJ2-2, the V gene TRBV5-4; 12 positions agree with TRBD2. CDR3 length: 16 amino acids. Germline V lookup: CDR1 SGHNT, CDR2 YYREEE (reference sequence). Trimming at V came to 4 bases and at J to 2 bases, leaving 3 bases not matched to a gene. The CDR3 here is CASSPGLAGNTGELFF. Here the CDR3 DNA reads TGTGCCAGCAGCCCCGGACTAGCGGGAAACACCGGGGAGCTGTTTTTT.

This clonotype was counted ten times or more. The chain couples TRBV9 to TRBJ2-3, with 8 bases that match TRBD2. The germline V gene encodes CDR1 SGDLS and CDR2 YYNGEE. The CDR3 is 12 amino acids. J lost 8 bases, V lost 4 bases, and 3 bases had no gene match. The DNA for the CDR3 is TGTGCCAGCAGCCCCGGGGGGGGTACGCAGTATTTT. Its translation: CASSPGGGTQYF.

This clonotype has more than one count but fewer than ten. The J gene is TRBJ2-1, the V gene TRBV27, with D perhaps matching TRBD1 or TRBD2 (5 bases each). Trimming shortened V by 2 bases and J by 1 base, and 15 bases separated the two germline ends. From germline, CDR1 is MNHEY and CDR2 SMNVEV (reference sequence). The CDR3 spans 17 residues. CDR3 DNA: TGTGCCAGCAGTTTAGGATCAGGGACGGGGTCCTACAATGAGCAGTTCTTC. Its translation is CASSLGSGTGSYNEQFF.

This clonotype appeared a few times. V usage is TRBV4-1 and J usage is TRBJ2-3, with D possibly being TRBD1 or TRBD2 (6 bases each). This CDR3 comprises 15 residues. Trimming removed 0 bases at V and 4 bases at J, with 11 bases between. CDR1 and CDR2 from the germline V gene are MGHRA and YSYEKL. CDR3 sequence reads: CASSQDKGGSDTQYF. CDR3 nucleotides: TGCGCCAGCAGCCAAGATAAGGGGGGCTCAGATACGCAGTATTTT.

The chain combines TRBV30 with TRBJ1-3, with D hard to call. CDR3 length: 14 residues. Germline V gives CDR1 GTSNPN, CDR2 SVGIG (reference sequence). Between the trimmed V and J ends, which lost 5 bases and 2 bases, there was a span of 13 bases. CDR3 sequence reads: CAWWRTEAGNTIYF. CDR3 nucleotides: TGTGCCTGGTGGAGGACTGAGGCTGGAAACACCATATATTTT.

This clonotype appeared many times. The V and J genes are TRBV12-3 or TRBV12-4 and TRBJ2-7; D may be TRBD2 (5 bases). The CDR3 extends over 14 amino acids. V lost 7 bases to trimming and J lost 0 bases, with 13 bases between them. The CDR3 DNA is TGTGCCAGCACCAGAGAAGGGAGCTCCTACGAGCAGTACTTC. Translation: CASTREGSSYEQYF.

The rearrangement links TRBV6-5 to TRBJ2-3, with 8 bases lining up with TRBD2. CDR1 and CDR2 from the germline V gene are MNHEY and SVGAGI. CDR3 length: 16 residues. Unmatched junction bases numbered 11, after V lost 6 bases and J lost 3 bases. CDR3: CASSSLAGKVTDTQYF. For the CDR3, the DNA is TGTGCCAGCAGCTCTTTAGCGGGAAAGGTTACAGATACGCAGTATTTT.

The chain is built from TRBV9 and TRBJ1-3; D remains unclear. Trimming removed 4 bases from V and 3 bases from J, with 11 bases in between. The V gene's germline CDR1 is SGDLS and CDR2 YYNGEE. This CDR3 contains 14 residues. CDR3 nucleotides: TGTGCCAGCAGCATCCGGGCGGTTGGAAACACCATATATTTT. Translating gives CASSIRAVGNTIYF.

The gene calls are TRBV5-1 and TRBJ1-2; no clear D gene. From germline, CDR1 is SGHRS and CDR2 YFSETQ. The CDR3 consists of 13 residues. The germline V and J ends were trimmed by 4 bases and 4 bases, with 11 bases remaining between them. The CDR3 protein is CASSLQGSYGYTF. DNA for the CDR3: TGCGCCAGCAGCCTACAAGGGAGCTATGGCTACACCTTC.

This clonotype was picked up a small number of times. The V gene is TRBV5-1, the J gene TRBJ1-2, with a tentative D call TRBD1 (5 bases). With 0 bases removed from V and 5 bases from J, the gap between germline ends came to 11 bases. The CDR3 is made up of 14 amino acids. The V gene's germline CDR1 is SGHRS and CDR2 YFSETQ. Here the CDR3 DNA reads TGCGCCAGCAGCTTGGATCAGGGACGGTATGGCTACACCTTC. Translation: CASSLDQGRYGYTF.

This clonotype has just a few counts. The V call is TRBV7-2, the J call TRBJ2-5, with 10 bases matching TRBD2. The CDR3 spans 15 residues. Per germline, CDR1 SGHTA and CDR2 FQGNSA. J lost 1 base, V lost 5 bases, and 4 bases had no gene match. CDR3 amino acids: CASSQLAGFQETQYF. The CDR3 DNA follows: TGTGCCAGCAGCCAACTAGCGGGATTCCAAGAGACCCAGTACTTC.

This clonotype was seen a few times. V usage is TRBV7-2 and J usage is TRBJ2-1; D is possibly TRBD2 (6 bases). Per germline, CDR1 SGHTA and CDR2 FQGNSA. The CDR3 is 15 residues long. Trimming took off 4 bases at V and 1 base at J, with 11 bases between the two ends. The CDR3 sequence: CASSSTSSSYNEQFF. The CDR3 nucleotides are TGTGCCAGCAGCTCGACTAGTTCTTCCTACAATGAGCAGTTCTTC.

This clonotype was seen a few times. This chain connects TRBV10-2 to TRBJ1-2; 10 bases are shared with TRBD1. Trimming removed 4 bases from V and 4 bases from J; junction bases left unmatched: 6. The CDR3 is 15 amino acids. Germline CDR1 is WSHSY and CDR2 is SAAADI. The DNA of the CDR3 is TGCGCCAGCAGTGCAGACAGGGGGCGAGGCTATGGCTACACCTTC. This gives the protein CASSADRGRGYGYTF.

The gene calls are TRBV20-1 and TRBJ1-2; TRBD1 might be the D (5 bases). The germline V gene has CDR1 DFQATT and CDR2 SNEGSKA (reference sequence). Trimming cost V 6 bases and J 0 bases, with 11 bases left between them. The CDR3 contains 13 residues. CDR3 in DNA: TGCAGTGCCTATGACAGCACTAACTATGGCTACACCTTC. It specifies CSAYDSTNYGYTF.

This clonotype has a handful of counts. V is TRBV5-1 and J is TRBJ1-2; a weak D match, TRBD1 (5 bases). From germline, CDR1 is SGHRS and CDR2 YFSETQ. The CDR3 length is 15 residues. V was shortened by 0 bases and J by 0 bases, with 9 bases between the two germline ends. Here the CDR3 DNA reads TGCGCCAGCAGCTTGGCCGGGGGGACTAACTATGGCTACACCTTC. It specifies CASSLAGGTNYGYTF.

The chain couples TRBV5-1 to TRBJ1-2; no clear D gene. V lost 0 bases and J 4 bases, leaving 10 bases between the germline ends. The germline V gene encodes CDR1 SGHRS and CDR2 YFSETQ. The CDR3 has 14 amino acids. CDR3 loop: CASSLDRATYGYTF. In DNA form, the CDR3 reads TGCGCCAGCAGCTTGGATCGGGCGACCTATGGCTACACCTTC.

The chain joins TRBV9 to TRBJ2-2; D might be TRBD1 or TRBD2, each matching 5 bases. CDR3 size: 15 residues. V was clipped by 2 bases and J by 5 bases, with 13 bases between them. Germline-derived CDR1 and CDR2 are SGDLS and YYNGEE. CDR3 DNA: TGTGCCAGCAGCGTCCGTGGGGGAAGTACCGGGGAGCTGTTTTTT. The encoded protein is CASSVRGGSTGELFF.

This clonotype has ten or more counts. The chain carries TRBV20-1 and TRBJ1-6; D is perhaps TRBD1 (5 bases). The V end was cut by 3 bases, the J end by 5 bases, with 8 bases between. This CDR3 has 13 residues. Germline assignment: CDR1 DFQATT and CDR2 SNEGSKA (reference sequence). The CDR3 protein is CSARGVNNSPLHF. The CDR3 DNA follows: TGCAGTGCTAGGGGGGTAAATAATTCACCCCTCCACTTT.

This clonotype was seen a handful of times. V usage is TRBV5-5 and J usage is TRBJ1-2; possible D gene TRBD1, 5 bases. V was shortened by 5 bases and J by 2 bases, with 19 bases between the two germline ends. The germline V gene has CDR1 SGHKS and CDR2 YYEKEE (reference sequence). The CDR3 covers 16 residues. CDR3 nucleotides: TGTGCCAGCAGTCCATTGGGTACAGGTGGGAACTATGGCTACACCTTC. Its protein is CASSPLGTGGNYGYTF.

The genes are TRBV30 and TRBJ1-5; D is uncertain. The CDR3 loop spans 12 amino acids. The V gene's germline CDR1 is GTSNPN and CDR2 SVGIG (reference sequence). The ends were cut back, 5 bases at V and 4 bases at J, with 9 bases in the middle. CDR3 loop: CAWSMVNQPQHF. CDR3 coding DNA: TGTGCCTGGTCTATGGTGAATCAGCCCCAGCATTTT.

V is TRBV11-2 and J is TRBJ2-5, with 9 bases aligning to TRBD2. V lost 5 bases to trimming and J lost 3 bases; unmatched junction nucleotides: 22. Germline CDR1 SGHAT, CDR2 FQNNGV. CDR3 length: 20 residues. DNA of the CDR3: TGTGCCAGCAGCCCATCACGCCGGGGACTAGCTAAAGCCAAGGAAGAGACCCAGTACTTC. It yields the protein CASSPSRRGLAKAKEETQYF.